This T cell receptor (beta chain) came from a study of T cell responses to AZD1222 COVID-19 vaccine. V was pared by 3 bases and J by 6 bases, with 10 bases of the junction left unmatched. Germline loops: CDR1 MGHDK, CDR2 SYGVNS. The CDR3 is 16 residues long. The method was immunoSEQ multiplex PCR; TCRdb's version includes in-frame clones alone and lacks a portion of them. The table has more than 80,000 clones, around 91% seen once. The chain joins TRBV25-1 to TRBJ2-3; 9 bases fit TRBD2. This sequence originates from an adult who received the AZD1222 COVID-19 vaccine. The sequenced sample was peripheral blood, obtained 28 days after the second AZD1222 dose. The CDR3 spells CASSDRLAGPLDTQYF. For the CDR3, the DNA is TGTGCCAGCAGTGATCGGCTAGCGGGGCCCCTGGATACGCAGTATTTT.